This is a list of T cell receptor beta chains from one sample in a study of regulatory T cells in long-lasting Graves disease. TCRdb called the multiplex PCR reads again in MiXCR, with one record for every CDR3 protein. In the table there are 430,000 or so distinct CDR3 sequences, 20% to 25% of which are singletons. The specimen was peripheral blood mononuclear cells (PBMCs), collected when the disease was refractory, from a patient treated with antithyroid drugs. The receptor source for this set is a female donor with Graves disease. Both conserved end residues are part of each CDR3. D genes are given only for firm matches. Clone size is not always given. Where it is, it says once, few, many or a class for expanded clones.

j_call | v_call | clone_size | d_call | cdr3_nt | cdr3_aa
TRBJ2-7 | TRBV10-3 | many | TRBD2 | TGTGCCATCAGTGGTACCGGGACTAGCGAGCAGTACTTC | CAISGTGTSEQYF
TRBJ2-2 | TRBV6-1 | few | . | TGTGCCAGCAGACAGGTGTACACCGGGGAGCTGTTTTTT | CASRQVYTGELFF
TRBJ2-1 | TRBV7-2 | few | TRBD2 | TGTGCCAGCAGACACACTCCGGGACTAGCGGGATCCTACAATGAGCAGTTCTTC | CASRHTPGLAGSYNEQFF
TRBJ1-1 | TRBV28 | many | . | TGTGCCAGCAGTTTGGGTCAGGCAAACACTGAAGCTTTCTTT | CASSLGQANTEAFF
TRBJ2-7 | TRBV6-2/TRBV6-3 | . | . | TGTGCCAGCAGTTACGAAAACTTCTCCTACGAGCAGTACTTC | CASSYENFSYEQYF
TRBJ1-1 | TRBV2 | . | TRBD1 | TGTGCCAGCCGATGGACAGGGGCGAACACTGAAGCTTTCTTT | CASRWTGANTEAFF
TRBJ2-4 | TRBV5-1 | many | . | TGCGCCAGCAGCTTGGATGTCGGCGGGGCCAAAAACATTCAGTACTTC | CASSLDVGGAKNIQYF
TRBJ2-7 | TRBV11-2 | many | TRBD2 | TGTGCCAGCAGCCCGAAGACTAGCGGGATAATCTACGAGCAGTACTTC | CASSPKTSGIIYEQYF
TRBJ1-5 | TRBV5-1 | many | . | TGCGCCAGCAGGCCGGGGGCCGGGGGAAGCAATCAGCCCCAGCATTTT | CASRPGAGGSNQPQHF
TRBJ2-5 | TRBV6-1 | many | TRBD2 | TGTGCCAGCAGTGTCATCAAGCGGGAGGGCCTAGAGACCCAGTACTTC | CASSVIKREGLETQYF
TRBJ1-1 | TRBV4-1 | . | . | TGCGCCAGCAGGGGGACACTCAAGGGGACTGAAGCTTTCTTT | CASRGTLKGTEAFF
TRBJ2-2 | TRBV24-1 | . | TRBD2 | TGTGCCACCAGTGATTTCGGGGAGGGTCTCAGCGGGGAGCTGTTTTTT | CATSDFGEGLSGELFF
TRBJ2-7 | TRBV20-1 | many | TRBD2 | TGCAGTGCCAGATCTAGCGGGAGTTACGAGCAGTACTTC | CSARSSGSYEQYF
TRBJ1-5 | TRBV27 | many | TRBD1 | TGTGCCAGCAGTCCGACAGGGGCGCTTATCAATCAGCCCCAGCATTTT | CASSPTGALINQPQHF
TRBJ1-2 | TRBV30 | . | . | TGTGCCTGGAGTGTAAGCGACTCCCCCCCGGAGTATGGCTACACCTTC | CAWSVSDSPPEYGYTF
TRBJ2-5 | TRBV7-8 | few | . | TGTGCCAGCAGCTTAGCGGGGGTTCTAGTCGTTCGAGAGACCCAGTACTTC | CASSLAGVLVVRETQYF
TRBJ2-2 | TRBV20-1 | few | TRBD1 | TGCAGTGCCCCGACAGGGGGCGCAACCGGGGAGCTGTTTTTT | CSAPTGGATGELFF
TRBJ2-7 | TRBV9 | many | TRBD2 | TGTGCCAGCAGCGCGAGCGGATCTAGCGGAGCCTACGAGCAGTACTTC | CASSASGSSGAYEQYF
TRBJ2-3 | TRBV6-1 | . | . | TGTGCCAGCAACGGAGAGGGGTCAGATACGCAGTATTTT | CASNGEGSDTQYF
TRBJ2-7 | TRBV28 | many | . | TGTGCCAGCAGGTACCCGACAAGTTCTAGCTCCTACGAGCAGTACTTC | CASRYPTSSSSYEQYF
TRBJ2-2 | TRBV6-1 | . | TRBD1 | TGTGCCGGTCTGGACAGGGCGCACACCGGGGAGCTGTTTTTT | CAGLDRAHTGELFF
TRBJ2-3 | TRBV6-2/TRBV6-3 | . | . | TGTGCCAGCAGTCGTCGACAGAGCACAGATACGCAGTATTTT | CASSRRQSTDTQYF
TRBJ2-5 | TRBV18 | . | TRBD1 | TGTGCCAGCTCACCATCGCCCCCCGGTTTTCAGGGGGCAGAGACCCAGTACTTC | CASSPSPPGFQGAETQYF
TRBJ1-5 | TRBV30 | . | . | TGTGCCTGGAGTCCGACAGACAATCAGCCCCAGCATTTT | CAWSPTDNQPQHF
TRBJ2-5 | TRBV15 | . | TRBD2 | TGTGCCACCAGCTTGACTAGCGGCTCCGGGACCCAGTACTTC | CATSLTSGSGTQYF
TRBJ2-1 | TRBV28 | once | . | TGTGCCAGCAGTCTTGAGCGGAGCAACAATGAGCAGTTCTTC | CASSLERSNNEQFF
TRBJ2-7 | TRBV5-6 | few | . | TGTGCCAGCAGCTTGGGGAGCTCCGAGTGGTTTGAGCAGTACTTC | CASSLGSSEWFEQYF
TRBJ2-2 | TRBV25-1 | . | . | TGTGCCAGCAGTGGAGACCCCGGGCGCGGAACCGGGGAGCTGTTTTTT | CASSGDPGRGTGELFF
TRBJ2-7 | TRBV2 | many | . | TGTGCCAGCGGAGGGACAGTAAACTACGAGCAGTACTTC | CASGGTVNYEQYF
TRBJ1-1 | TRBV7-6 | many | . | TGTGCCAGCAGCTTATACGGCAGGAACACTGAAGCTTTCTTT | CASSLYGRNTEAFF
TRBJ1-3 | TRBV2 | . | . | TGTGCCAGCAGTGAAACTTATACAAGGGTCCCCGGAAACACCATATATTTT | CASSETYTRVPGNTIYF
TRBJ2-5 | TRBV2 | many | TRBD2 | TGTGCCAGCAGTGGGGGACTAGCGGGAGCAGAGACCCAGTACTTC | CASSGGLAGAETQYF
TRBJ2-7 | TRBV19 | few | . | TGTGCCAGTAGTAACGGCCGGGCCTACGAGCAGTACTTC | CASSNGRAYEQYF
TRBJ2-6 | TRBV6-1 | . | . | TGTGCCAGCAGTCCTTCAGGGTTCTCTGGGGCCAACGTCCTGACTTTC | CASSPSGFSGANVLTF
TRBJ1-5 | TRBV2 | many | . | TGTGCCAGCAGTGAAGTACCAGGTCAGCCCCAGCATTTT | CASSEVPGQPQHF
TRBJ2-1 | TRBV18 | . | TRBD1 | TGTGCCAGCTCACCTTCGGGACAGGGATTGGATGAGCAGTTCTTC | CASSPSGQGLDEQFF
TRBJ2-7 | TRBV29-1 | few | TRBD1 | TGCAGCGTGAGCAAGTATGGGACAGATCTCCGATACGAGCAGTACTTC | CSVSKYGTDLRYEQYF
TRBJ1-6 | TRBV10-3 | . | TRBD1 | TGTGCCATCAGTGAGTCATTCGACAGGGCCGATAATTCACCCCTCCACTTT | CAISESFDRADNSPLHF
TRBJ2-7 | TRBV7-9 | few | . | TGTGCCAGCAGCTCTGAGACTAGGCGCGAGCAGTACTTC | CASSSETRREQYF
TRBJ1-1 | TRBV19 | . | TRBD1 | TGTGCCACGTCGGGCCCGGACAGGGGTGACACTGAAGCTTTCTTT | CATSGPDRGDTEAFF
TRBJ2-7 | TRBV5-6 | few | TRBD2 | TGTGCCAGCAGCTTGGGGGCAGCGGGAGCCGGCGAGCAGTACTTC | CASSLGAAGAGEQYF
TRBJ2-7 | TRBV7-8 | many | . | TGTGCCAGCAGCTCCCATGACAGAGCCTACGAGCAGTACTTC | CASSSHDRAYEQYF